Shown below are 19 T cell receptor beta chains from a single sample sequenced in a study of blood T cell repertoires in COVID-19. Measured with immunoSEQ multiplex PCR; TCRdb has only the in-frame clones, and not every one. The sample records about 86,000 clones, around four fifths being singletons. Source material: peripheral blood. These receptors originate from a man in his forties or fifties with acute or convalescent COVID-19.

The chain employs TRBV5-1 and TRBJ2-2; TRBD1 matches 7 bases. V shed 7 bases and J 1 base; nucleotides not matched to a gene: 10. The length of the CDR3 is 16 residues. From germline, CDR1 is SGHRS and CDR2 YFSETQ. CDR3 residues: CASGKTGTENTGELFF. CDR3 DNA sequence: TGCGCCAGCGGAAAGACCGGGACAGAGAACACCGGGGAGCTGTTTTTT.

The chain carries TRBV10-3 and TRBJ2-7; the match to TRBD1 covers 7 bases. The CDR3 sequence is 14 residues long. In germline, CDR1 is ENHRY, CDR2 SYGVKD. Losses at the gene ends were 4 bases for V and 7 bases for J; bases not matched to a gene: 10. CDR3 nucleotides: TGTGCCATCAGTGCGTCTACAGGGGCCTTAGAGCAGTACTTC. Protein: CAISASTGALEQYF.

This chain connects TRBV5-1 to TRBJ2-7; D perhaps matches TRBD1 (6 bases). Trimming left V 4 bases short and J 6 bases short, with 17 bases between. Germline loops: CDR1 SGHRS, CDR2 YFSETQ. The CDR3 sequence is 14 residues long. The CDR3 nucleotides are TGCGCCAGCAGCCCATGGGACACCTCGAGCGAGCAGTACTTC. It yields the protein CASSPWDTSSEQYF.

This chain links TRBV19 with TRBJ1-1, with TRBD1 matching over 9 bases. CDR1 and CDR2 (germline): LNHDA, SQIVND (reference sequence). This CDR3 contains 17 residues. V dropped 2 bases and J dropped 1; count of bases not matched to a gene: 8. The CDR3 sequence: CASSIFPGQGTNTEAFF. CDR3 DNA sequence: TGTGCCAGTAGTATATTTCCGGGACAGGGAACGAACACTGAAGCTTTCTTT. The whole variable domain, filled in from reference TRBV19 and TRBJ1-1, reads DGGITQSPKYLFRKEGQNVTLSCEQNLNHDAMYWYRQDPGQGLRLIYYSQIVNDFQKGDIAEGYSVSREKKESFPLTVTSAQKNPTAFYLCASSIFPGQGTNTEAFFGQGTRLTVV.

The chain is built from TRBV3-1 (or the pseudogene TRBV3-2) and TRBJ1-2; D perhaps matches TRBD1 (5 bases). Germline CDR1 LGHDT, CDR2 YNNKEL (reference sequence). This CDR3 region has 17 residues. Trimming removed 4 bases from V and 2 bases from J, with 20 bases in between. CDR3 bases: TGTGCCAGCAGCCGATTATCGGCGGGACGACCCAACTATGGCTACACCTTC. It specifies CASSRLSAGRPNYGYTF.

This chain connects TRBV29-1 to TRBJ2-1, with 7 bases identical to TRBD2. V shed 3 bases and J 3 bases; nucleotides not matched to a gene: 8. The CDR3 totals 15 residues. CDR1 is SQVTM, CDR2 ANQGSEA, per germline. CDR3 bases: TGCAGCGTTGAGAGCGGGGAGGACCTCTACAATGAGCAGTTCTTC. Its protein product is CSVESGEDLYNEQFF.

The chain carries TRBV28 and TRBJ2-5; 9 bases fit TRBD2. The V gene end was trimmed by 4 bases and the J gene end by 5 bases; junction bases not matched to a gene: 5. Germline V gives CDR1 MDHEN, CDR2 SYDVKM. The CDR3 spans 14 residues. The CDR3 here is CASSWREGLETQYF. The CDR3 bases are TGTGCCAGCAGTTGGCGGGAGGGCCTGGAGACCCAGTACTTC. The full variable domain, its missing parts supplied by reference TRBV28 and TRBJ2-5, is DVKVTQSSRYLVKRTGEKVFLECVQDMDHENMFWYRQDPGLGLRLIYFSYDVKMKEKGDIPEGYSVSREKKERFSLILESASTNQTSMYLCASSWREGLETQYFGPGTRLLVL.

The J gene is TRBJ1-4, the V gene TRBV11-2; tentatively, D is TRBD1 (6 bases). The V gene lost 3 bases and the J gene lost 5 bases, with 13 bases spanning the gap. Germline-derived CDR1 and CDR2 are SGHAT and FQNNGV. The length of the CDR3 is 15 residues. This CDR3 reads CASSFRTAWNEKLFF. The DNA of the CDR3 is TGTGCCAGCAGCTTTAGGACAGCTTGGAATGAAAAACTGTTTTTT.

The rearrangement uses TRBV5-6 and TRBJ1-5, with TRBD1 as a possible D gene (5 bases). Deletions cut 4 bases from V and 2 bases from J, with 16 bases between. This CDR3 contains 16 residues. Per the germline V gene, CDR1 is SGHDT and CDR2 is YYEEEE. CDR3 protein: CASSHRRGEGNQPQHF. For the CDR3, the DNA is TGTGCCAGCAGCCACCGAAGGGGTGAGGGCAATCAGCCCCAGCATTTT.

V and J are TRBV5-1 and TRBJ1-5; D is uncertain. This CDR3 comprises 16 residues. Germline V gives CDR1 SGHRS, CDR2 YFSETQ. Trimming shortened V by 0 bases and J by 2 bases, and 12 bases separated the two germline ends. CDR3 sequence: CASSLEAGIGNQPQHF. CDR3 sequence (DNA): TGCGCCAGCAGCTTGGAGGCGGGGATAGGCAATCAGCCCCAGCATTTT.

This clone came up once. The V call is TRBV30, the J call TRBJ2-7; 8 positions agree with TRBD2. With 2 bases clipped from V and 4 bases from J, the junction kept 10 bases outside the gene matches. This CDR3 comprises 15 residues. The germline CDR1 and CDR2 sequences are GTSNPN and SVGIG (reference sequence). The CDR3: CAWSTLGLGAYEQYF. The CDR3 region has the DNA TGTGCCTGGAGTACCCTGGGACTAGGAGCTTACGAGCAGTACTTC.

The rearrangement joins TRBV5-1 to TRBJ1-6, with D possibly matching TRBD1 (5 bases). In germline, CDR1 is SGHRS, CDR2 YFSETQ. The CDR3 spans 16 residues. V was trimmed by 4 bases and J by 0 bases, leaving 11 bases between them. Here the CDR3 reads CASSPDSYSYNSPLHF. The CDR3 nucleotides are TGCGCCAGCAGCCCTGACAGCTACTCCTATAATTCACCCCTCCACTTT.

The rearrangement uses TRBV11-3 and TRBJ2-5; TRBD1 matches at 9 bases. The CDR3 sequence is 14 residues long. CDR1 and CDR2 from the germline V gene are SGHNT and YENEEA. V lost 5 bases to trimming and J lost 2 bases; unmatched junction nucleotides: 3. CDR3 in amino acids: CASSPGTGQETQYF. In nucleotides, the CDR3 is TGTGCCAGCAGCCCCGGGACAGGGCAAGAGACCCAGTACTTC.

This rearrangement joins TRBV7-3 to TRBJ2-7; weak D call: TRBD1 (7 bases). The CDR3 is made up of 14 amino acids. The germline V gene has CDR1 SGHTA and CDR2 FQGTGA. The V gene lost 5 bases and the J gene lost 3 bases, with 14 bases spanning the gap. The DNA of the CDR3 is TGTGCCAGCAGCCCTGATCAGGGGGGCTACGAGCAGTACTTC. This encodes CASSPDQGGYEQYF.

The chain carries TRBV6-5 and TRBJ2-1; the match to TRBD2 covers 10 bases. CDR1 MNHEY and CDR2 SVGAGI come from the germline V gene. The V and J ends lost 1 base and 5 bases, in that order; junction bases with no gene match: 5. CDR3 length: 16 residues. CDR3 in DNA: TGTGCCAGCAGTTACTATAGCGGGGGGATTAACAATGAGCAGTTCTTC. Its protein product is CASSYYSGGINNEQFF.

The CDR3 sequence: CASSEDREETQYF. DNA of the CDR3: TGTGCCAGCAGTGAAGATCGGGAAGAGACCCAGTACTTC. V and J are TRBV2 and TRBJ2-5; D unclear. Germline-derived CDR1 and CDR2 are SNHLY and FYNNEI. Trimming removed 1 base from V and 3 bases from J, with 6 bases in between. The CDR3 has 13 amino acids.

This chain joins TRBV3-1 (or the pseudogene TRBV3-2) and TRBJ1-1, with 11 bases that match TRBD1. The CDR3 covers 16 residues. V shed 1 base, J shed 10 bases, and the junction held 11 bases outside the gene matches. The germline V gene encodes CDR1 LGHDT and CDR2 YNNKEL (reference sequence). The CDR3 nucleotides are TGTGCCAGCAGCCAAGTTTCTGGGACAGGGGGTTCCGGAGCTTTCTTT. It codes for CASSQVSGTGGSGAFF.

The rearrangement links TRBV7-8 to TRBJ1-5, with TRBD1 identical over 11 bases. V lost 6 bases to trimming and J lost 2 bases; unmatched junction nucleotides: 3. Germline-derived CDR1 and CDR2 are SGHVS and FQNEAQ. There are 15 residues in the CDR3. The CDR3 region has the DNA TGTGCCAGCAGTTGGACAGGGGGCGGCAATCAGCCCCAGCATTTT. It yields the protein CASSWTGGGNQPQHF.

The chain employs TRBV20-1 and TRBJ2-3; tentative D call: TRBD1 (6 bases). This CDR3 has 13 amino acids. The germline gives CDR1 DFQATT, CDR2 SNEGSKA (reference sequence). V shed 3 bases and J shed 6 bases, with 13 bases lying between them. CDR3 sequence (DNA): TGCAGTGCTAGTAAAGACAGGAGGGATACGCAGTATTTT. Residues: CSASKDRRDTQYF.